These 14 T cell receptor beta chains originate from one sample sequenced in a study of T cells after yellow fever vaccination. TCRdb passed the 5' RACE reads through MiXCR, listing each CDR3 protein once. The sample records some 350,000 distinct CDR3 sequences, 6% to 8% being singletons. The source was PBMCs, collected 5 days after the yellow fever booster vaccination. The receptor source for this set is a man aged 25-40 years who received the YFV17D yellow fever vaccine.

This clonotype was counted many times. V is TRBV7-8 and J is TRBJ2-4; no definite D call. V lost 1 base and J 6 bases, leaving 22 bases between the germline ends. The CDR3 spans 18 residues. From germline, CDR1 is SGHVS and CDR2 FQNEAQ. The CDR3 region has the DNA TGTGCCAGCAGCTTAGTCTCCCTTTCCTTAGCCTCGGGAAACATTCAGTACTTC. Residues: CASSLVSLSLASGNIQYF.

This clonotype was found a few times. The gene calls are TRBV9 and TRBJ2-5, with a weak D call TRBD2 (6 bases). Trimming removed 0 bases from V and 2 bases from J, with 14 bases in between. The length of the CDR3 is 16 residues. Germline CDR1 and CDR2: SGDLS and YYNGEE. The CDR3 DNA follows: TGTGCCAGCAGCGTAGTTGGGGCGGGAAGGCAAGAGACCCAGTACTTC. Amino acid sequence: CASSVVGAGRQETQYF. Filled out from reference TRBV9 and TRBJ2-5, the complete variable domain reads DSGVTQTPKHLITATGQRVTLRCSPRSGDLSVYWYQQSLDQGLQFLIQYYNGEERAKGNILERFSAQQFPDLHSELNLSSLELGDSALYFCASSVVGAGRQETQYFGPGTRLLVL.

The chain joins TRBV29-1 to TRBJ2-7; 9 nucleotides line up with TRBD2. From germline, CDR1 is SQVTM and CDR2 ANQGSEA. The J segment lost 3 bases and the V segment lost 5 bases, leaving 5 bases of the junction unmatched. This CDR3 region has 13 residues. The CDR3 spells CSVPGLADYEQYF. The CDR3 region has the DNA TGCAGCGTTCCGGGACTAGCCGACTACGAGCAGTACTTC.

This chain joins TRBV11-1 and TRBJ2-6; 12 nucleotides align to TRBD2. This CDR3 has 18 amino acids. V shed 4 bases and J 0 bases; nucleotides not matched to a gene: 4. Germline-derived CDR1 and CDR2 are SGHAT and FQDESV (reference sequence). This CDR3 is CASSSPSGRDSGANVLTF. The CDR3 DNA reads TGTGCCAGCAGCTCCCCTAGCGGGAGGGACTCTGGGGCCAACGTCCTGACTTTC.

The chain joins TRBV29-1 to TRBJ1-1; 7 bases agree with TRBD1. The germline V gene encodes CDR1 SQVTM and CDR2 ANQGSEA. The CDR3 runs to 11 residues. The junction had 3 bases not matched to a gene; V was cut back by 1 base and J by 10 bases. CDR3 DNA: TGCAGCGTTGAAGGCAGGGGGATAGCTTTCTTT. It codes for CSVEGRGIAFF.

This clonotype was counted ten times or more. The chain has TRBV6-5 and TRBJ2-1; TRBD2 agrees at 7 bases. V lost 0 bases and J lost 2; bases outside the gene matches: 4. This CDR3 has 16 amino acids. From germline, CDR1 is MNHEY and CDR2 SVGAGI. The CDR3 DNA reads TGTGCCAGCAGTTACTCGACAACTAGCGCCTACAATGAGCAGTTCTTC. It yields the protein CASSYSTTSAYNEQFF.

This clonotype was counted only a few times. The chain employs TRBV5-6 and TRBJ2-7; D is possibly TRBD2 (6 bases). CDR3 length: 14 amino acids. Trimming stripped 4 bases from V and 8 bases from J, with 19 bases between. Germline CDR1 reads SGHDT; CDR2 reads YYEEEE. Here the CDR3 DNA reads TGTGCCAGCAGCGCGGGACTGGGTAACGGTAAGCAGTACTTC. Its protein product is CASSAGLGNGKQYF. Based on the CDR3 plus reference TRBV5-6 and TRBJ2-7, the full variable domain is DAGVTQSPTHLIKTRGQQVTLRCSPKSGHDTVSWYQQALGQGPQFIFQYYEEEERQRGNFPDRFSGHQFPNYSSELNVNALLLGDSALYLCASSAGLGNGKQYFGPGTRLTVT.

To note about this clonotype: A much larger clone lies a single base off, so this may be a read error. The chain couples TRBV27 to TRBJ2-1; D may be TRBD1 (7 bases). The CDR3 runs to 18 residues. Looked up from germline, CDR1 is MNHEY and CDR2 is SMNVEV (reference sequence). CDR3 nucleotides: TGTGCCAGCAGTTTATCTAAAGGGGGCGGGGACGGATACAATGAGCAGCTCTTC. Translation gives CASSLSKGGGDGYNEQLF.

The chain carries TRBV6-5 and TRBJ1-5; tentatively, D is TRBD1 (5 bases). The germline V gene encodes CDR1 MNHEY and CDR2 SVGAGI. The CDR3 covers 14 residues. Trimming removed 2 bases from V and 9 bases from J, with 14 bases in between. For the CDR3, the DNA is TGTGCCAGCAGTTACGCCGCTCCGGGGGGGCCCCAGCATTTT. It encodes CASSYAAPGGPQHF.

The V and J genes are TRBV18 and TRBJ2-3; no firm D call. Trimming cost V 4 bases and J 5 bases, with 4 bases left between them. Germline V gene sequence: CDR1 KGHSH, CDR2 LQKENI. The CDR3 contains 11 residues. Written as DNA, the CDR3 is TGTGCCAGCTCACGAGAAGATACGCAGTATTTT. Amino acid sequence: CASSREDTQYF.

This clonotype was counted many times. This chain connects TRBV28 to TRBJ2-2; D is tentatively TRBD1 or TRBD2 (5 bases each). Germline V gene sequence: CDR1 MDHEN, CDR2 SYDVKM. There are 15 residues in the CDR3. V was cut by 7 bases and J by 6 bases, with 18 bases left in between. Here the CDR3 reads CASILSGTSAGELFF. DNA for the CDR3: TGTGCCAGCATCCTGTCCGGGACCTCCGCCGGGGAGCTGTTTTTT.

This clonotype was found a few times. The chain uses TRBV15 and TRBJ2-5; tentative D call: TRBD1 (6 bases). This CDR3 is 14 amino acids long. Germline V gene data show CDR1 as LNHNV and CDR2 as YYDKDF (reference sequence). V was cut by 4 bases and J by 5 bases, with 14 bases left in between. The CDR3 nucleotides are TGTGCCACCAGCACAACGGGGACACTGGAGACCCAGTACTTC. Amino acid sequence: CATSTTGTLETQYF.

This clonotype has ten or more counts. The chain uses TRBV7-2 and TRBJ2-2; D gene unclear. With 3 bases removed from V and 9 bases from J, the gap between germline ends came to 8 bases. Germline lookup yields CDR1 SGHTA and CDR2 FQGNSA. The CDR3 length is 12 residues. The CDR3 sequence: CASSFSYRELFF. CDR3 DNA: TGTGCCAGCAGCTTCAGTTATAGGGAGCTGTTTTTT.

The gene calls are TRBV24-1 and TRBJ1-5; D uncertain. The CDR3 extends over 13 amino acids. The germline CDR1 and CDR2 sequences are KGHDR and SFDVKD. V was clipped by 9 bases and J by 3 bases, with 11 bases between them. CDR3 nucleotide sequence: TGTGCCACCCAAGGACGGTTCAATCAGCCCCAGCATTTT. Encoded protein: CATQGRFNQPQHF.